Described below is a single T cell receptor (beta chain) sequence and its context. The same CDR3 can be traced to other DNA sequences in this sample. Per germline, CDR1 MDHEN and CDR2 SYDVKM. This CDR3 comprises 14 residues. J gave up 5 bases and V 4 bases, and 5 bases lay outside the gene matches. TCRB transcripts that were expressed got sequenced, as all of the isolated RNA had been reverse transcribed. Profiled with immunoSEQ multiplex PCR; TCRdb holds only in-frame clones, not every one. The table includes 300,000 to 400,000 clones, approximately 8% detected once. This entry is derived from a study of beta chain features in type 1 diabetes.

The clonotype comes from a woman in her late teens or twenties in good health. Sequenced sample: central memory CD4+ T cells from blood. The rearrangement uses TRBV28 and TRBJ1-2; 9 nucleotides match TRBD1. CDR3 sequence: CASSSGQGIYGYTF. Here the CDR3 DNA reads TGTGCCAGCAGTTCCGGACAGGGGATTTATGGCTACACCTTC.